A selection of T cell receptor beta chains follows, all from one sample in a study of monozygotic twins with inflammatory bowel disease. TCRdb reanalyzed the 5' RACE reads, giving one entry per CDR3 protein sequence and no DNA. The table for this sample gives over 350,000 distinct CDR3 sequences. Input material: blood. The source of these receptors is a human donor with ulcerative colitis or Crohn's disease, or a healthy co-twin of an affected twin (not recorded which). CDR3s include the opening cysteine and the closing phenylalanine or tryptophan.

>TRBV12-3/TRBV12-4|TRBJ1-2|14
CASSPQRTAYGYTF
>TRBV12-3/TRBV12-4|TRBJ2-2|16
CATKVSATGGVGELFF
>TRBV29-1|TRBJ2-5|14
CSSEKSGRQETQYF
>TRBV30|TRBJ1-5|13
CAWSVDPNQPQHF
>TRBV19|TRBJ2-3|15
CASSSLAVSTDTQYF
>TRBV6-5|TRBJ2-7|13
CASTPNLSYEQYF
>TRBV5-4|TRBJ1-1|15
CASSSSLAGNTEAFF
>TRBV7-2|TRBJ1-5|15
CASSLTGSTGQPQHF
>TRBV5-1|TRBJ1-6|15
CASSLAGQRGSPLHF
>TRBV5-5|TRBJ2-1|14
CASSLGYLLNEQFF
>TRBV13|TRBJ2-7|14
CASSPGQEPYEQYF
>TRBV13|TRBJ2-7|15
CASSSHNRGIYEQYF
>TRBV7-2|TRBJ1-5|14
CASSLGGDQQPQHF
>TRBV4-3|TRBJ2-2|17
CASSQDRLAGVTGELFF
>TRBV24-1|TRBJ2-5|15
CAASDPGRQKETQYF
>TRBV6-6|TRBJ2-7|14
CASSPRTGNYEQYF
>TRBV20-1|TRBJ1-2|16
CSAHDGGRPAGYGYTF
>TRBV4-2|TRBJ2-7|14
CASSQDGADYEQYF
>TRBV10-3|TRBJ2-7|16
CAVPLGQAKTPYEQYF
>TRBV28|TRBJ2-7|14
CASSLLRGWYEQYF
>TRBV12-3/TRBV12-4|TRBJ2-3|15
CASREAGVSTDTQYF
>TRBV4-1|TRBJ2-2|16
CASSQDASWTTGELFF
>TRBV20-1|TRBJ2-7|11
CSAGGDYEQYF
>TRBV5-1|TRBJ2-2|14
CASSFGGADGELFF
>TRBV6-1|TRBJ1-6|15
CASSDVGTGNSPLHF
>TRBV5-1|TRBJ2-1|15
CASSLDLNTYNEQFF
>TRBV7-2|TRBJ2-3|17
CASSLPLLAASTDTQYF
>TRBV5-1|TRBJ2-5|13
CASSVERGETQYF
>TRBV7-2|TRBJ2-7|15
CASSPRQGRTYEQYF
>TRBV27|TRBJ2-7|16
CASSTFLGQRAYEQYF
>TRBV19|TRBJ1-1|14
CASHRGGGNTEAFF
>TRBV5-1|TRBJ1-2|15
CASSLAGDASYGYTF
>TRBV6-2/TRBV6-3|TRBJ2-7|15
CASTRTGVSLGEQYF
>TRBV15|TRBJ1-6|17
CATSRDRGGTYNSPLHF
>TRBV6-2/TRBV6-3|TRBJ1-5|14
CASSYWQRNQPQHF
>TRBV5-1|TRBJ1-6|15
CASSWGQGGNSPLHF
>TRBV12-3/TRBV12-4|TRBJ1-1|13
CASSLGARTEAFF
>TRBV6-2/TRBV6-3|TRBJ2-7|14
CASSYSNEGNEQYF
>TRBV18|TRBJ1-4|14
CASSERTGYEKLFF
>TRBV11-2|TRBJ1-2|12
CASSFGITGYTF